A single sample is the source of the 26 T cell receptor beta chains below, sequenced in a study of blood T cell repertoires in COVID-19. Sequencing was performed with immunoSEQ multiplex PCR; in TCRdb, only in-frame clones are kept and a portion is missing. Here the sample spans roughly 200,000 clones, roughly 79% being singletons. The specimen sequenced was peripheral blood. The receptors shown here come from a middle-aged woman with COVID-19, enrolled during active disease.

The rearrangement joins TRBV18 to TRBJ1-4, with D uncertain. The germline V and J ends were trimmed by 6 bases and 1 base, with 9 bases remaining between them. The CDR3 is 14 residues long. Germline CDR1 KGHSH, CDR2 LQKENI. DNA for the CDR3: TGTGCCAGCTCCCCGCCGGGAACTAATGAAAAACTGTTTTTT. Protein product: CASSPPGTNEKLFF.

J is TRBJ1-2 and V is TRBV10-1; the D gene is possibly TRBD1 (6 bases). V was shortened by 4 bases and J by 2 bases, with 8 bases between the two germline ends. Germline V CDR1 and CDR2: WNHNN, SYGVQD (reference sequence). The CDR3 length is 13 residues. The CDR3 spells CASSADRNYGYTF. CDR3 DNA: TGCGCCAGCAGTGCGGACAGAAACTATGGCTACACCTTC.

The CDR3 DNA follows: TGTGCCAGCAGGGAGGGACAGGGATCGACCGGGGAGCTGTTTTTT. It is translated as CASREGQGSTGELFF. The V gene is TRBV27, the J gene TRBJ2-2, with TRBD1 identical over 9 bases. J was trimmed by 5 bases and V by 6 bases; bases with no gene match: 7. There are 15 residues in the CDR3. Germline CDR1 is MNHEY and CDR2 is SMNVEV (reference sequence).

V and J are TRBV30 and TRBJ2-5, with 9 bases lining up with TRBD2. The CDR3 covers 15 residues. V gave up 0 bases and J gave up 2 bases; unmatched junction bases: 4. The germline CDR1 and CDR2 sequences are GTSNPN and SVGIG (reference sequence). DNA for the CDR3: TGTGCCTGGAGTGTCAGCGGGGGGTCTCAAGAGACCCAGTACTTC. Translation gives CAWSVSGGSQETQYF.

The chain recombines TRBV5-1 with TRBJ2-7; TRBD2 matches 9 bases. The V and J ends lost 0 bases and 0 bases, in that order; junction bases with no gene match: 4. Germline CDR1 and CDR2: SGHRS and YFSETQ. There are 16 residues in the CDR3. CDR3 sequence reads: CASSLEAGGTSYEQYF. The CDR3, as DNA: TGCGCCAGCAGCTTGGAGGCGGGAGGGACCTCCTACGAGCAGTACTTC.

The gene calls are TRBV19 and TRBJ2-2; the match to TRBD2 covers 13 bases. V trimming: 5 bases; J trimming: 4 bases; junction bases outside the gene matches: 4. Germline assignment: CDR1 LNHDA and CDR2 SQIVND (reference sequence). The CDR3 extends over 16 amino acids. CDR3 in amino acids: CASSPRLAGGTGELFF. The CDR3 region has the DNA TGTGCCAGTAGTCCCAGACTAGCGGGGGGCACCGGGGAGCTGTTTTTT.

V and J are TRBV6-5 and TRBJ2-7; D perhaps matches TRBD1 (6 bases). Trimming removed 7 bases from V and 7 bases from J, with 11 bases in between. Germline CDR1 and CDR2: MNHEY and SVGAGI. CDR3 length: 11 residues. CDR3 amino acids: CASTGVREQYV. In nucleotides, the CDR3 is TGTGCCAGCACAGGGGTCCGAGAGCAGTACGTC.

The chain links TRBV15 to TRBJ2-7; D may be TRBD1 (6 bases). CDR1 and CDR2 (germline): LNHNV, YYDKDF (reference sequence). Trimming took 3 bases from V and 2 from J, leaving 17 bases between them. This CDR3 comprises 16 residues. The CDR3 DNA is TGTGCCACCAGCAGGGGAACAGGGTCTCAAGCCTACGAGCAGTACTTC. Amino acids: CATSRGTGSQAYEQYF.

The chain uses TRBV3-1 (or the pseudogene TRBV3-2) and TRBJ2-3, with TRBD1 matching 7 bases. The CDR3 sequence is 16 residues long. J gave up 0 bases and V 5 bases, and 8 bases lay outside the gene matches. Germline loops: CDR1 LGHDT, CDR2 YNNKEL (reference sequence). CDR3 coding DNA: TGTGCCAGCAGCTCCCCCGGGACAGCTAGCACAGATACGCAGTATTTT. Its translation: CASSSPGTASTDTQYF.

This chain connects TRBV29-1 to TRBJ2-3; D gene unclear. The CDR3 totals 14 residues. Trimming took off 1 base at V and 0 bases at J, with 8 bases between the two ends. The V gene's germline CDR1 is SQVTM and CDR2 ANQGSEA. The CDR3 sequence is CSVEAPSSTDTQYF. CDR3 in DNA: TGCAGCGTTGAAGCTCCCTCTAGCACAGATACGCAGTATTTT.

The chain has TRBV5-1 and TRBJ1-1; D remains unclear. Deletions cut 5 bases from V and 1 base from J, with 27 bases between. The CDR3 has 19 amino acids. Germline lookup yields CDR1 SGHRS and CDR2 YFSETQ. The DNA of the CDR3 is TGCGCCAGCAGACCCCGTCCCCAGGCCGAGCCTACTGAGAACACTGAAGCTTTCTTT. This sequence encodes CASRPRPQAEPTENTEAFF.

This sequence joins TRBV7-8 and TRBJ2-7; 7 bases are a match to TRBD1. CDR3 length equals 14 residues. CDR1 and CDR2 from the germline V gene are SGHVS and FQNEAQ. The V and J ends lost 2 bases and 5 bases, in that order; junction bases with no gene match: 6. The CDR3 region has the DNA TGTGCCAGCAGCTTATCCAGGGGGAAACACGAGCAGTACTTC. Translating gives CASSLSRGKHEQYF. The whole variable domain, filled in from reference TRBV7-8 and TRBJ2-7, reads GAGVSQSPRYKVAKRGQDVALRCDPISGHVSLFWYQQALGQGPEFLTYFQNEAQLDKSGLPSDRFFAERPEGSVSTLKIQRTQQEDSAVYLCASSLSRGKHEQYFGPGTRLTVT.

The chain has TRBV11-2 and TRBJ2-3, with 12 bases lining up with TRBD2. The CDR3 consists of 17 residues. The ends lost 4 bases at V and 0 bases at J; junction bases unmatched: 5. CDR1 and CDR2 from the germline V gene are SGHAT and FQNNGV. The CDR3, as DNA: TGTGCCAGCAGCTCGGGACTAGCGGGCTATAGCACAGATACGCAGTATTTT. It codes for CASSSGLAGYSTDTQYF.

The chain couples TRBV4-2 to TRBJ2-5; 9 bases match TRBD1. Germline CDR1 reads LGHNA; CDR2 reads YNFKEQ. The CDR3 loop spans 14 amino acids. With 4 bases clipped from V and 5 bases from J, the junction kept 5 bases outside the gene matches. CDR3 amino acids: CASSPDRGDETQYF. The CDR3 bases are TGTGCCAGCAGCCCGGACAGGGGTGACGAGACCCAGTACTTC.

The chain links TRBV27 to TRBJ2-3; D not resolved. CDR1 is MNHEY, CDR2 SMNVEV, per germline (reference sequence). This CDR3 is 16 amino acids long. Trimming pared 4 bases from V and 0 bases from J, leaving 14 bases between. DNA for the CDR3: TGTGCCAGCAGTTCCCTCCCGGGTTCTAGCACAGATACGCAGTATTTT. Translated, it gives CASSSLPGSSTDTQYF.

The V gene is TRBV15, the J gene TRBJ2-1, with D perhaps TRBD1 (6 bases). The CDR3 is 14 residues long. Looked up from germline, CDR1 is LNHNV and CDR2 is YYDKDF (reference sequence). Trimming cost V 4 bases and J 15 bases, with 22 bases left between them. The CDR3, as DNA: TGTGCCACCAGCACACAGGGTTTTGAGGCCCCTTTGTTCTTC. Residues: CATSTQGFEAPLFF.

This chain uses TRBV28 with TRBJ2-1; 8 nucleotides align to TRBD2. Germline trimming cut 2 bases from V and 3 bases from J; bases unmatched to any gene: 9. The CDR3 extends over 17 amino acids. Germline V gene lookup returns CDR1 MDHEN and CDR2 SYDVKM. CDR3 nucleotides: TGTGCCAGCAGTTTAGGCCTCCTAGCGGGTGGCTACAATGAGCAGTTCTTC. It encodes CASSLGLLAGGYNEQFF.

This chain uses TRBV5-3 with TRBJ1-1; D gene uncertain. TRBV5-3 falls under the ORF class, with uncertain function. This CDR3 comprises 13 residues. V lost 4 bases and J lost 3, with 10 bases in between. CDR3 coding DNA: TGTGCCAGAAGCCTCGGCGGGGACACTGAAGCTTTCTTT. Translation gives CARSLGGDTEAFF.

The rearrangement links TRBV25-1 to TRBJ2-7, with D uncertain. CDR1 is MGHDK, CDR2 SYGVNS, per germline. This CDR3 has 12 residues. V lost 5 bases, J lost 4 bases, and 9 bases lay in between. In DNA, the CDR3 is TGTGCCAGCAGTCCCCCTAGTTACGAGCAGTACTTC. Its translation is CASSPPSYEQYF.

The V call is TRBV18, the J call TRBJ1-2; a possible D gene is TRBD1 (6 bases). The V end was cut by 6 bases, the J end by 7 bases, with 9 bases between. This CDR3 is 11 amino acids long. Germline V gives CDR1 KGHSH, CDR2 LQKENI. CDR3 sequence: CASSQGFGYTF. In DNA, the CDR3 is TGTGCCAGCTCGCAGGGGTTTGGCTACACCTTC.

The V and J genes are TRBV13 and TRBJ2-7; a weak D match, TRBD2 (6 bases). Germline V lookup: CDR1 PRHDT, CDR2 FYEKMQ (reference sequence). Trimming shortened V by 4 bases and J by 3 bases, and 13 bases separated the two germline ends. This CDR3 spans 14 amino acids. CDR3 sequence reads: CASSSSSASYEQYF. The CDR3 bases are TGTGCCAGCAGCTCCTCTAGCGCAAGCTACGAGCAGTACTTC. The full variable domain, its missing parts supplied by reference TRBV13 and TRBJ2-7, is AAGVIQSPRHLIKEKRETATLKCYPIPRHDTVYWYQQGPGQDPQFLISFYEKMQSDKGSIPDRFSAQQFSDYHSELNMSSLELGDSALYFCASSSSSASYEQYFGPGTRLTVT.

This clone was seen more than once but under ten times. The chain links TRBV24-1 to TRBJ2-3; D not resolved. V was trimmed by 4 bases and J by 5 bases, leaving 15 bases between them. Germline V gives CDR1 KGHDR, CDR2 SFDVKD. The CDR3 loop spans 15 amino acids. CDR3 protein: CATSDGRHLKDTQYF. The CDR3 nucleotides read TGTGCCACCAGTGACGGCAGACACCTAAAAGATACGCAGTATTTT.

The chain uses TRBV9 and TRBJ2-1; the match to TRBD1 covers 9 bases. V was pared by 3 bases and J by 4 bases, with 5 bases of the junction left unmatched. This CDR3 has 15 amino acids. Germline-derived CDR1 and CDR2 are SGDLS and YYNGEE. The CDR3 loop is CASSGGQGHYNEQFF. The DNA of the CDR3 is TGTGCCAGCAGCGGCGGACAGGGGCATTACAATGAGCAGTTCTTC.

The CDR3, as DNA: TGTGCCAGCTCACCCACGGACAGGGACGATCAGCCCCAGCATTTT. This sequence encodes CASSPTDRDDQPQHF. The rearrangement joins TRBV18 to TRBJ1-5; 8 nucleotides align to TRBD1. Trimming removed 3 bases from V and 5 bases from J; junction bases left unmatched: 6. Germline-derived CDR1 and CDR2 are KGHSH and LQKENI. CDR3 length: 15 residues.

Only a few counts were recorded for this clone. The V and J genes are TRBV20-1 and TRBJ1-5; TRBD1 might be the D (6 bases). Trimming cost V 3 bases and J 5 bases, with 20 bases left between them. Per germline, CDR1 DFQATT and CDR2 SNEGSKA (reference sequence). The CDR3 covers 16 residues. CDR3: CSASRVRQGTDQPQHF. The DNA for the CDR3 is TGCAGTGCTAGTCGGGTGCGGCAGGGGACCGATCAGCCCCAGCATTTT.

The rearrangement joins TRBV28 to TRBJ2-7; TRBD2 matches at 7 bases. Germline V CDR1 and CDR2: MDHEN, SYDVKM. V was pared by 3 bases and J by 3 bases, with 5 bases of the junction left unmatched. The CDR3 totals 14 residues. The DNA of the CDR3 is TGTGCCAGCAGTTTCCGGGGAGGGGTCTACGAGCAGTACTTC. It encodes CASSFRGGVYEQYF.